Reported below is one T cell receptor beta chain. The CDR3 spans 13 residues. From germline, CDR1 is LNHDA and CDR2 SQIVND (reference sequence). V was pared by 4 bases and J by 5 bases, with 9 bases between. This sample is part of a study of control samples from healthy donors and cancer patients. Clones were read by immunoSEQ multiplex PCR, and TCRdb kept only the in-frame ones, dropping some. This sample has some 130,000 clones, with about 93% found just once. The chain carries TRBV19 and TRBJ2-1; D is uncertain. The TCR sequence derives from a man over 45 with head and neck cancer. The sequenced sample was PBMCs. CDR3 nucleotides: TGTGCCAGTAGTAACCGACAAAACAATGAGCAGTTCTTC. It translates to CASSNRQNNEQFF.